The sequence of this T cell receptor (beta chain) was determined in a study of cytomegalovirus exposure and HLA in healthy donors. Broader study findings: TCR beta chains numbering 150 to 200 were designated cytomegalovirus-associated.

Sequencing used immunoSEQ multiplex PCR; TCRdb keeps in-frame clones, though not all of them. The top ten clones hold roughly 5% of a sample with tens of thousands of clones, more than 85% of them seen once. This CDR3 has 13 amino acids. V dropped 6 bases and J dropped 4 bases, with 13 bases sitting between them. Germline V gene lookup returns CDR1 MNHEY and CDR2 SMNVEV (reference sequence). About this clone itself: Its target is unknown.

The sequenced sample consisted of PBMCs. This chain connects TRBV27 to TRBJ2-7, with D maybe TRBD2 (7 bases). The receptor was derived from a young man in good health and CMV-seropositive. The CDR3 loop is CASRAAGAYEQYF. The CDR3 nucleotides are TGTGCCAGCAGAGCCGCGGGGGCTTACGAGCAGTACTTC.